These T cell receptor beta chains were read from a single sample in a study of OX40 agonist ivuxolimab in advanced cancers. Generated by immunoSEQ multiplex PCR, the TCRdb table keeps only in-frame clones and is missing some. The repertoire consists of approximately 79,000 clones, with approximately 87% occurring once and the leading ten covering about 0.57%. Source: CD4+ or CD8+ T cells sorted from blood, taken in a trial of the OX40 agonist ivuxolimab. The source is an adult with an advanced solid tumor such as melanoma, head and neck, liver or kidney cancer. The CDR3 runs from the conserved cysteine through the conserved F or W. Fields, in order: V gene, clone size, CDR3 length, D gene, J gene, CDR3 DNA, CDR3 protein. D genes are given only for firm matches. Where a row states a size, it is once, few, many or the class of an expanded clone; other rows omit it.

TRBV19	.	13	.	TRBJ1-1	TGTGCCAGTAGTATGCGGGGAGTCACTGAAGCTTTCTTT	CASSMRGVTEAFF
TRBV10-2	.	14	TRBD2	TRBJ2-5	TGCGCCAGCAGTGGGACTAGCGGGAGAGAGACCCAGTACTTC	CASSGTSGRETQYF
TRBV30	.	12	.	TRBJ1-1	TGTGCCTGGAGTGCTGGGAGGACTGAAGCTTTCTTT	CAWSAGRTEAFF
TRBV11-3	.	14	TRBD1	TRBJ2-7	TGTGCCAGCAGCAGACAGGGGGGGAACTACGAGCAGTACTTC	CASSRQGGNYEQYF
TRBV19	.	14	.	TRBJ2-2	TGTGCCAGTAGGGAGGCCAGGGAAGCCGGGGAGCTGTTTTTT	CASREAREAGELFF
TRBV4-1	.	20	TRBD2	TRBJ2-1	TGCGCCAGCAGCCAGGGCGGACTAGCGGGTTTTCCGAGCTCCTACAATGAGCAGTTCTTC	CASSQGGLAGFPSSYNEQFF
TRBV19	.	16	TRBD1	TRBJ1-1	TGTGCCAGCCAAATCGGGACAGGGTATGGGAACACTGAAGCTTTCTTT	CASQIGTGYGNTEAFF
TRBV6-5	few	14	TRBD1	TRBJ1-6	TGTGCCACCCTGGGGACAGGGAGTAATTCACCCCTCCACTTT	CATLGTGSNSPLHF
TRBV2	.	15	.	TRBJ2-6	TGTGCCAGCGGGGCCAGGCACTCTGGGGCCAACGTCCTGACTTTC	CASGARHSGANVLTF
TRBV29-1	.	13	.	TRBJ2-1	TGCAGCATGAGCCGGGCTCGATCCAATGAGCAGTTCTTC	CSMSRARSNEQFF
TRBV2	.	13	.	TRBJ2-6	TGTGCCAGCAGTGGGACTGGGGCCAACGTCCTGACTTTC	CASSGTGANVLTF
TRBV6-5	.	11	.	TRBJ1-3	TGTGCCAGCAGGCAAGGAAACACCATATATTTT	CASRQGNTIYF
TRBV5-8	.	16	.	TRBJ1-1	TGTGCCAGCAGCCGAAAGAACTGGCGGGGGGGCACTGAAGCTTTCTTT	CASSRKNWRGGTEAFF
TRBV18	.	16	TRBD2	TRBJ2-2	TGTGCCAGCTCACCGGGACTCGCGGGGGGCACCGGGGAGCTGTTTTTT	CASSPGLAGGTGELFF
TRBV10-2	.	15	.	TRBJ1-2	TGCGCCAGCAGGGTGGCGGACAGTCCTAACTATGGCTACACCTTC	CASRVADSPNYGYTF
TRBV19	.	15	TRBD1	TRBJ1-6	TGTGCCAGTAGTGGAAGGACAGGGGGCAATTCACCCCTCCACTTT	CASSGRTGGNSPLHF
TRBV30	.	13	TRBD2	TRBJ2-1	TGTGCCTGGACAGGGACTAGAGGGTATGAGCAGTTCTTC	CAWTGTRGYEQFF
TRBV5-1	.	17	.	TRBJ2-3	TGCGCCAGCAGCTTGGCGGGTCGGACCAATGCACTGGATACGCAGTATTTT	CASSLAGRTNALDTQYF
TRBV9	.	15	TRBD2	TRBJ2-7	TGTGCCAGCAGCGCCGGACTAGCGGCCTCCTACGAGCAGTACTTC	CASSAGLAASYEQYF
TRBV2	few	13	.	TRBJ1-5	TGTGCCAGCAGTCAGGACAATAATCAGCCCCAGCATTTT	CASSQDNNQPQHF
TRBV2	.	16	TRBD2	TRBJ2-1	TGTGCCAGCAGTCGATCTAGCGGGACGATCTACAATGAGCAGTTCTTC	CASSRSSGTIYNEQFF
TRBV2	.	15	.	TRBJ2-5	TGTGCCAGCAGGTCGACTGGCAATTCCAAAGGGACCCAGTACTTC	CASRSTGNSKGTQYF
TRBV6-1	.	15	TRBD1	TRBJ1-4	TGTGCCAGCAGTGGACCCGGGACAGGGAATGAAAAACTGTTTTTT	CASSGPGTGNEKLFF
TRBV27	once	15	TRBD2	TRBJ2-7	TGTGCCAGCAGTCCCTTAGCGGGATCTACCTACGAGCAGTACTTC	CASSPLAGSTYEQYF
TRBV30	.	12	.	TRBJ1-2	TGTGCCTGGAGTGTCAATATTTATGGCTACACCTTC	CAWSVNIYGYTF
TRBV4-3	once	15	.	TRBJ1-2	TGCGCCAGCACCCCTGGATCCGGGGCTAACTATGGCTACACCTTC	CASTPGSGANYGYTF
TRBV30	.	12	.	TRBJ1-6	TGTGCCTGGACAGGGAATAATTCACCCCTCCACTTT	CAWTGNNSPLHF
TRBV4-3	.	17	.	TRBJ1-1	TGCGCCAGCAGCCAAGGTCTTCTATACCAGATTGGAACTGAAGCTTTCTTT	CASSQGLLYQIGTEAFF
TRBV4-1	.	16	TRBD1	TRBJ1-2	TGCGCCAGCAGCCTCGCCGGGACAGGAAAAAACTATGGCTACACCTTC	CASSLAGTGKNYGYTF
TRBV10-1	.	17	TRBD2	TRBJ2-1	TGCGCCAGCAGTCCCCGGTTCGGTCCGGGGGGGCCGCATGAGCAGTTCTTC	CASSPRFGPGGPHEQFF
TRBV4-3	.	15	.	TRBJ1-4	TGCGCCAGCAGCCAAGATCCGATTGATCGAGAAAAACTGTTTTTT	CASSQDPIDREKLFF
TRBV14	.	11	.	TRBJ2-7	TGTGCCAGCAGCCGAGGCTACGAGCAGTACTTC	CASSRGYEQYF
TRBV5-1	.	11	.	TRBJ2-7	TGCGCCAGCAGCTTGGGGTACGAGCAGTACTTC	CASSLGYEQYF
TRBV21-1	.	15	.	TRBJ2-2	TGTGCCAGCAGCAAAGCCAAGGGAAACACCGGGGAGCTGTTTTTT	CASSKAKGNTGELFF
TRBV6-6	.	14	.	TRBJ1-4	TGTGCCAGCAGTTACCGCCAGGCGATTGAAAAACTGTTTTTT	CASSYRQAIEKLFF
TRBV6-1	.	13	.	TRBJ2-3	TGTGCCAGCAGTGAACAGCGAGGTGATACGCAGTATTTT	CASSEQRGDTQYF
TRBV5-5	.	14	.	TRBJ2-1	TGTGCCAGCAGCTTTTGGATAGATGATAATGAGCAGTTCTTC	CASSFWIDDNEQFF
TRBV5-1	.	14	.	TRBJ1-2	TGCGCCAGCAGCTTGGAGGGGGGAACTTATGGCTACACCTTC	CASSLEGGTYGYTF
TRBV7-8	.	12	.	TRBJ1-6	TGTGCCAGCAACACACCGAATTCACCCCTCCACTTT	CASNTPNSPLHF
TRBV19	.	16	TRBD1	TRBJ2-1	TGTGCCAGCAAAAGGACCGGGACAGGGGCCTACAATGAGCAGTTCTTC	CASKRTGTGAYNEQFF
TRBV18	.	14	.	TRBJ2-7	TGTGCCAGCTCACCTCGCCTTACAGGGAGGGAGCAGTACTTC	CASSPRLTGREQYF
TRBV7-2	.	15	.	TRBJ2-7	TGTGCCAGCAGCTTATCCCACCCCTCCGTTGGCGAGCAGTACTTC	CASSLSHPSVGEQYF
TRBV27	.	15	.	TRBJ1-5	TGTGCCAGCAGTTTCCGGTATTATAGCAATCAGCCCCAGCATTTT	CASSFRYYSNQPQHF
TRBV7-2	.	16	TRBD1	TRBJ2-7	TGTGCCAGCAGCTTACCAGGACAGGGGGTAGGCTACGAGCAGTACTTC	CASSLPGQGVGYEQYF
TRBV30	.	16	TRBD1	TRBJ2-1	TGTGCCTGGAGTGGAGCCCGGGACAGGGCTTCGGGTGAGCAGTTCTTC	CAWSGARDRASGEQFF
TRBV2	once	18	TRBD1	TRBJ2-4	TGTGCCAGCAGTGGGGGGACAGGGGTAATTGCAGCCAAAAACATTCAGTACTTC	CASSGGTGVIAAKNIQYF
TRBV19	.	16	TRBD1	TRBJ1-5	TGTGCCAGTAGTCACCGGACAGGGAATAGCAATCAGCCCCAGCATTTT	CASSHRTGNSNQPQHF
TRBV30	.	15	TRBD2	TRBJ2-1	TGTGCCTGGAGTCACGGTAGCGGGAGTTACAATGAGCAGTTCTTC	CAWSHGSGSYNEQFF
TRBV5-1	.	12	TRBD1	TRBJ2-5	TGCGCCAGCCGTCAGGGGGCAGAGACCCAGTACTTC	CASRQGAETQYF
TRBV7-2	.	14	.	TRBJ1-1	TGTGCCAGCAGCTTAGTTGGGGCGAACACTGAAGCTTTCTTT	CASSLVGANTEAFF
TRBV30	.	13	.	TRBJ1-1	TGTGCCTGGAGATGGAGCAGGGGCACTGAAGCTTTCTTT	CAWRWSRGTEAFF
TRBV25-1	.	13	TRBD2	TRBJ2-1	TGTGCCAGCAGTGGGGACTATGGGGATGAGCAGTTCTTC	CASSGDYGDEQFF